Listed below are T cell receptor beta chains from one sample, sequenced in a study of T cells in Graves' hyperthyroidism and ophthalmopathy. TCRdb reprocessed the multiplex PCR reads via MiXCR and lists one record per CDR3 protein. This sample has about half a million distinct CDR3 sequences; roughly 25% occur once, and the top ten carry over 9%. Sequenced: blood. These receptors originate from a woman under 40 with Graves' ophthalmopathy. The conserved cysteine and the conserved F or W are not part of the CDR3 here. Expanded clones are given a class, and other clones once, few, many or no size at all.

CDR3 protein: ASSILPEAGELF
CDR3 length: 12
J gene: TRBJ2-2
clone size: many
V gene: TRBV19

CDR3 protein: ASSSEGSAYGYT
CDR3 length: 12
J gene: TRBJ1-2
clone size: many
V gene: TRBV28

CDR3 protein: ASTEKGQGEMNTEAF
CDR3 length: 15
J gene: TRBJ1-1
clone size: many
V gene: TRBV7-7

CDR3 protein: ASSLGGTEPNTGELF
CDR3 length: 15
J gene: TRBJ2-2
clone size: few
V gene: TRBV7-6

CDR3 protein: ASSQDLAGGRETQY
CDR3 length: 14
J gene: TRBJ2-5
clone size: -
V gene: TRBV4-2

CDR3 protein: SVQLGGNTEAF
CDR3 length: 11
J gene: TRBJ1-1
clone size: -
V gene: TRBV29-1

CDR3 protein: ASSTTREAQY
CDR3 length: 10
J gene: TRBJ2-5
clone size: once
V gene: TRBV12-3/TRBV12-4

CDR3 protein: AWSGQGGEAF
CDR3 length: 10
J gene: TRBJ1-1
clone size: -
V gene: TRBV30

CDR3 protein: ATSRDMGGYGYT
CDR3 length: 12
J gene: TRBJ1-2
clone size: many
V gene: TRBV15

CDR3 protein: ASTTDGELF
CDR3 length: 9
J gene: TRBJ2-2
clone size: -
V gene: TRBV12-3/TRBV12-4

CDR3 protein: SARNYRVGETQY
CDR3 length: 12
J gene: TRBJ2-5
clone size: once
V gene: TRBV20-1

CDR3 protein: AISEVVAGTQETQY
CDR3 length: 14
J gene: TRBJ2-5
clone size: -
V gene: TRBV10-3

CDR3 protein: ASSPTYRVTEAF
CDR3 length: 12
J gene: TRBJ1-1
clone size: many
V gene: TRBV6-1

CDR3 protein: ASFQPRQTAEQY
CDR3 length: 12
J gene: TRBJ2-7
clone size: -
V gene: TRBV6-2/TRBV6-3

CDR3 protein: ATSRRTGQVFNTGELF
CDR3 length: 16
J gene: TRBJ2-2
clone size: many
V gene: TRBV15

CDR3 protein: ASSESGGGYT
CDR3 length: 10
J gene: TRBJ1-2
clone size: many
V gene: TRBV12-3/TRBV12-4

CDR3 protein: ASSQFGTAGNIQY
CDR3 length: 13
J gene: TRBJ2-4
clone size: few
V gene: TRBV3-1

CDR3 protein: ASSVTKGGTEAF
CDR3 length: 12
J gene: TRBJ1-1
clone size: few
V gene: TRBV6-1

CDR3 protein: ASSQGRSSYEQY
CDR3 length: 12
J gene: TRBJ2-7
clone size: many
V gene: TRBV4-1

CDR3 protein: ASSAGRDQTQY
CDR3 length: 11
J gene: TRBJ2-5
clone size: many
V gene: TRBV9

CDR3 protein: VWGLNADTGELF
CDR3 length: 12
J gene: TRBJ2-2
clone size: -
V gene: TRBV30

CDR3 protein: ASTRGLYDEQY
CDR3 length: 11
J gene: TRBJ2-7
clone size: many
V gene: TRBV28

CDR3 protein: SARLRDGAYEQY
CDR3 length: 12
J gene: TRBJ2-7
clone size: many
V gene: TRBV20-1

CDR3 protein: ASSSWTGTEAF
CDR3 length: 11
J gene: TRBJ1-1
clone size: many
V gene: TRBV7-8

CDR3 protein: ASSPENTEAF
CDR3 length: 10
J gene: TRBJ1-1
clone size: many
V gene: TRBV11-1

CDR3 protein: AWSLPGLDYGYT
CDR3 length: 12
J gene: TRBJ1-2
clone size: few
V gene: TRBV30

CDR3 protein: ASSVAEGISGYT
CDR3 length: 12
J gene: TRBJ1-2
clone size: -
V gene: TRBV9

CDR3 protein: ASNPGSMNTEAF
CDR3 length: 12
J gene: TRBJ1-1
clone size: few
V gene: TRBV5-1

CDR3 protein: ASTLNGETQY
CDR3 length: 10
J gene: TRBJ2-5
clone size: -
V gene: TRBV6-5

CDR3 protein: ASSQVDRYGYT
CDR3 length: 11
J gene: TRBJ1-2
clone size: many
V gene: TRBV4-1

CDR3 protein: ASSSESTGELF
CDR3 length: 11
J gene: TRBJ2-2
clone size: many
V gene: TRBV6-4

CDR3 protein: ASTLGVGYT
CDR3 length: 9
J gene: TRBJ1-2
clone size: many
V gene: TRBV12-3/TRBV12-4

CDR3 protein: ASSLRLALETQY
CDR3 length: 12
J gene: TRBJ2-5
clone size: many
V gene: TRBV7-2

CDR3 protein: SVEQTSGNTEAF
CDR3 length: 12
J gene: TRBJ1-1
clone size: -
V gene: TRBV29-1

CDR3 protein: AIKWQGGYGYT
CDR3 length: 11
J gene: TRBJ1-2
clone size: -
V gene: TRBV10-3

CDR3 protein: ASSGGSNQPQH
CDR3 length: 11
J gene: TRBJ1-5
clone size: many
V gene: TRBV6-1

CDR3 protein: ASSPGGGTGYTGELF
CDR3 length: 15
J gene: TRBJ2-2
clone size: many
V gene: TRBV11-2

CDR3 protein: ASSQVGNLNTEAF
CDR3 length: 13
J gene: TRBJ1-1
clone size: many
V gene: TRBV4-3

CDR3 protein: ATSRDAGNSPLH
CDR3 length: 12
J gene: TRBJ1-6
clone size: many
V gene: TRBV15

CDR3 protein: ASKRGTSTQETQY
CDR3 length: 13
J gene: TRBJ2-5
clone size: -
V gene: TRBV6-1

CDR3 protein: AWTGTSGQETQY
CDR3 length: 12
J gene: TRBJ2-5
clone size: -
V gene: TRBV30

CDR3 protein: ASAGGLAYEQY
CDR3 length: 11
J gene: TRBJ2-7
clone size: few
V gene: TRBV7-9

CDR3 protein: AITDEGLGNTIY
CDR3 length: 12
J gene: TRBJ1-3
clone size: -
V gene: TRBV10-3

CDR3 protein: SASPTAIAKNIQY
CDR3 length: 13
J gene: TRBJ2-4
clone size: many
V gene: TRBV20-1

CDR3 protein: ASSLPGLAGVYYEQY
CDR3 length: 15
J gene: TRBJ2-7
clone size: many
V gene: TRBV5-1